This section outlines one T cell receptor (beta chain) sequence together with its context. This specimen comes from a study of shared clonotypes between healthy human individuals. Germline V gene data show CDR1 as SGHRS and CDR2 as YFSETQ. With 7 bases removed from V and 1 base from J, the gap between germline ends came to 9 bases. The CDR3 consists of 14 residues. Assay used: immunoSEQ multiplex PCR; TCRdb lists only in-frame clones, some missing. The sample shows about 230,000 clones, 60% to 80% of them seen only once. The clonotype originates from a man aged 25 to 40 in good health. Sequencing input: memory CD4+ T cells sorted from blood. As to subset: CD45RA-negative fraction. The chain links TRBV5-1 to TRBJ2-6; possibly TRBD1 for D (5 bases). Here the CDR3 DNA reads TGCGCCAGCGGCGACAGTTCTGGGGCCAACGTCCTGACTTTC. Translating gives CASGDSSGANVLTF.